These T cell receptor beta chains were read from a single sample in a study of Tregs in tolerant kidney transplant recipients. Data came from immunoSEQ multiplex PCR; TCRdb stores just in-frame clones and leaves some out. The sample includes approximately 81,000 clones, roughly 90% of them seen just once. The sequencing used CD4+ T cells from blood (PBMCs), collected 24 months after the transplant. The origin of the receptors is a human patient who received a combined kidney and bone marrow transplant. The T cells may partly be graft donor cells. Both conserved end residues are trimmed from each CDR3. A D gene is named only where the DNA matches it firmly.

ASSLTSGRTTGELF	TRBD2	TRBV5-6	TRBJ2-2
AWRSLGQGEAF	TRBD1	TRBV30	TRBJ1-1
ASSINTDRGYGYT	TRBD1	TRBV19	TRBJ1-2
ASGGGRDLWDNEQF	TRBD2	TRBV27	TRBJ2-1
ASSSEGGTGSGSPLH	TRBD1	TRBV11-3	TRBJ1-6
ASSLTSVEKLF	NA	TRBV5-1	TRBJ1-4
ASSMRTETALL	NA	TRBV19	TRBJ1-4
ASRPPTAGHGY	NA	TRBV28	TRBJ2-7
ASRDRGGYGYT	NA	TRBV6-1	TRBJ1-2
ASSPGQGTYGYT	TRBD1	TRBV5-5	TRBJ1-2
ASSLGPLDLNEQY	NA	TRBV7-2	TRBJ2-7
ASSSPSGSRRETQY	TRBD2	TRBV5-4	TRBJ2-5
ASSRFATNEKLF	NA	TRBV11-1	TRBJ1-4
ASSQDTGANVLT	NA	TRBV19	TRBJ2-6
ASSLTLDRGHNSPLH	TRBD1	TRBV18	TRBJ1-6
ASQGLAENEQF	TRBD2	TRBV6-6	TRBJ2-1
ATSRDIGGNEDGELF	NA	TRBV15	TRBJ2-2
ASSQDVGGGAGNEQF	TRBD2	TRBV4-3	TRBJ2-1
ASSLVPRGSGNTIY	NA	TRBV7-6	TRBJ1-3
AISGGRGSYEQY	NA	TRBV10-3	TRBJ2-7
SALGADEQF	NA	TRBV20-1	TRBJ2-1
ASSLGLASTYEQY	NA	TRBV11-2	TRBJ2-7
AWSMRQDEKLF	NA	TRBV30	TRBJ1-4
ASSIVPGGSFQPQH	TRBD1	TRBV19	TRBJ1-5
ASRAGTDTEAF	TRBD1	TRBV6-6	TRBJ1-1
ASSWPGQGSNGYT	TRBD1	TRBV2	TRBJ1-2
ASRLPSTEAF	NA	TRBV11-3	TRBJ1-1
ASSQSKTGGWDYEQY	TRBD1	TRBV4-3	TRBJ2-7
ASSLAAVDTQY	NA	TRBV7-2	TRBJ2-3
ASSRTQNTGELF	NA	TRBV28	TRBJ2-2
AWSWGRGPAYNEQF	NA	TRBV30	TRBJ2-1
ASSASARSNYGYT	NA	TRBV5-1	TRBJ1-2
ASSIGQPNTGELF	NA	TRBV19	TRBJ2-2
ASSMGQGNYEQY	TRBD1	TRBV9	TRBJ2-7
ASSRTGQGQNEQF	TRBD1	TRBV4-1	TRBJ2-1
ASSQGGAGGGTDTQY	TRBD2	TRBV4-1	TRBJ2-3
ASSPTGGRTEAF	NA	TRBV7-2	TRBJ1-1
ASSPRTSGGPLTDTQY	TRBD2	TRBV5-1	TRBJ2-3
AIKGMTEQY	NA	TRBV10-3	NA